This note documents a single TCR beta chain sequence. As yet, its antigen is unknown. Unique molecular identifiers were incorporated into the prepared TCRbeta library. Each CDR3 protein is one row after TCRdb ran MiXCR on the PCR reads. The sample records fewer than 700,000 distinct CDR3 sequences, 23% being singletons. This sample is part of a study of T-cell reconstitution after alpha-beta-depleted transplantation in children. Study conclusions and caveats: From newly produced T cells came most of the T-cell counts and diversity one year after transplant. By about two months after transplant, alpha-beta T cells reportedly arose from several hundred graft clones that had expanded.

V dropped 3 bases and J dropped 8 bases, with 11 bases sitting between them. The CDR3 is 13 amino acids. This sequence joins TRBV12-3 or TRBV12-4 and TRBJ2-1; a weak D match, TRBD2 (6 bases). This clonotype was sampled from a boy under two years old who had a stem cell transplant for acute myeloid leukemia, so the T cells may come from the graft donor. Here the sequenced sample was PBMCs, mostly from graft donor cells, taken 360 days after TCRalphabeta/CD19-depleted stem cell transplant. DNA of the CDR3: TGTGCCAGCAGTTTTAGGCTAGCGTATGAGCAGTTCTTC. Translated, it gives CASSFRLAYEQFF.